The T cell receptor (beta chain) under discussion was sequenced for a study of cytomegalovirus exposure and HLA in healthy donors. 13 Jbeta primers and 60 Vbeta primers were used for the PCR. Clones were read by immunoSEQ multiplex PCR, and TCRdb kept only the in-frame ones, dropping some. The table lists roughly 200,000 clones, around 85% of them singletons. V shed 0 bases and J shed 6 bases, with 9 bases lying between them. Germline-derived CDR1 and CDR2 are SGHRS and YFSETQ. The CDR3 has 13 residues. The sequenced material came from PBMCs. This clonotype was sampled from a man aged 45 to 65 in good health and CMV-seronegative. This sequence joins TRBV5-1 and TRBJ1-1, with D perhaps TRBD1 (6 bases). DNA of the CDR3: TGCGCCAGCAGCTTGGACAGGGTATCTGAAGCTTTCTTT. Protein: CASSLDRVSEAFF.